A selection of T cell receptor beta chains follows, all from one sample in a study of blood T cells in healthy people across ages. Via MiXCR, TCRdb re-called the 5' RACE reads, giving one row per CDR3 protein. The sample has approximately 770,000 distinct CDR3 sequences; about three fifths are singletons. Material for sequencing was blood. These receptors were collected from a young man in good health. Each CDR3 is given with its conserved first and last residue. Fields, in order: clone size, V gene, J gene, D gene, CDR3 DNA, CDR3 protein. The D gene is left open where the match is weak. Expanded clones are given a class, and other clones once, few, many or no size at all.

.	TRBV29-1	TRBJ2-7	.	TGCAGCGGTAAGACAGGCACCTACGAGCAGTACTTC	CSGKTGTYEQYF
few	TRBV7-9	TRBJ1-2	.	TGTGCCAGCAGCTCCCTCCAGGGAACGAGGGGCTACACCTTC	CASSSLQGTRGYTF
few	TRBV2	TRBJ2-1	.	TGTGCCAGCAGGGGGCTAACCTACAATGAGCAGTTCTTC	CASRGLTYNEQFF
.	TRBV6-6	TRBJ1-6	TRBD1	TGTGCCAGCAGTTACGAGGGGGCTAATTCACCCCTCCACTTT	CASSYEGANSPLHF
few	TRBV5-1	TRBJ1-4	.	TGCGCCAGCAGCTTGGGAGGGGACGATGAAAAACTGTTTTTT	CASSLGGDDEKLFF
.	TRBV20-1	TRBJ2-7	TRBD2	TGCAGTGCTAGCCGATTGGGCGGGAGGGGAACCTACGAGCAGTACTTC	CSASRLGGRGTYEQYF
.	TRBV30	TRBJ1-6	.	TGTGCCGGGAGGGGCAGGACAGCCCATTCACCCCTCCACTTT	CAGRGRTAHSPLHF
.	TRBV7-2	TRBJ1-2	TRBD1	TGTGCCAGCAGCCCAGGAAGGGGACAGGGAGGCGGCTACACCTTC	CASSPGRGQGGGYTF
.	TRBV5-1	TRBJ2-2	.	TGCGCCAGCAGCGCTGAGGGCACCGGGGAGCTGTTTTTT	CASSAEGTGELFF
.	TRBV6-5	TRBJ2-3	.	TGTGCCAGCCGCGAGGGGTGGGCCACAGATACGCAGTATTTT	CASREGWATDTQYF
.	TRBV9	TRBJ1-2	.	TGTGCCAGCAGCAACCGCAGCGGGGGAGACGTGAGCTACACCTTC	CASSNRSGGDVSYTF
.	TRBV20-1	TRBJ2-3	TRBD2	TGCAGTGCATACCAGCGGGGGGGACAGGATACGCAGTATTTT	CSAYQRGGQDTQYF
.	TRBV11-2	TRBJ1-2	.	TGTGCCAGCAGGGCAGAAGGCTATGGCTACACCTTC	CASRAEGYGYTF
.	TRBV6-5	TRBJ1-1	.	TGTGCCAGCAGTTACTACGGACTGAACACTGAAGCTTTCTTT	CASSYYGLNTEAFF
few	TRBV20-1	TRBJ2-7	.	TGCAGTGCTAGAGTTACCGGGTACGAGCAGTACTTC	CSARVTGYEQYF
.	TRBV21-1	TRBJ2-2	.	TGTGCCAGACGAAACCTACGGACAGGGGTTTATCCCGGGGAGCTGTTTTTT	CARRNLRTGVYPGELFF
.	TRBV29-1	TRBJ1-1	.	TGCAGCGTCGCCAGGGGGAACACTGAAGCTTTCTTT	CSVARGNTEAFF
few	TRBV28	TRBJ2-1	.	TGTGCCAGCAGTTTAAGTGCCCGTGGGAGTCGGCAGTTCTTC	CASSLSARGSRQFF
.	TRBV11-2	TRBJ1-6	.	TGTGCCAGCAGCTTCCAGGGAGTGGATAATTCACCCCTCCACTTT	CASSFQGVDNSPLHF
many	TRBV28	TRBJ2-7	.	TGTGCCAGCAGTTTTCTCAACTCCTACGAGCAGTACTTC	CASSFLNSYEQYF
once	TRBV7-2	TRBJ2-3	.	TGTGCCAGCAGCTTCAGACAGGGAGGGAGCACAGATACGCAGTATTTT	CASSFRQGGSTDTQYF
once	TRBV6-2/TRBV6-3	TRBJ2-3	.	TGTGCCAGCAGTTACGGACTCCTCACAGATACGCAGTATTTT	CASSYGLLTDTQYF
.	TRBV28	TRBJ1-2	TRBD1	TGTGCCAGCAGTTCTGACAGGGGCCGACGGGGCTACACCTTC	CASSSDRGRRGYTF
.	TRBV7-2	TRBJ2-1	.	TGTGCCAGCAGCCCCGAGACCCGCTCCTACAATGAGCAGTTCTTC	CASSPETRSYNEQFF
.	TRBV6-1	TRBJ2-1	TRBD2	TGTGCCAGCAGTCAACTAGCGGGAGGGCCCTCGGGCTACAATGAGCAGTTCTTC	CASSQLAGGPSGYNEQFF
.	TRBV20-1	TRBJ1-2	TRBD1	TGCAGTAGTCCCGGGACAGGGGCGGAGTACTATGGCTACACCTTC	CSSPGTGAEYYGYTF
.	TRBV7-2	TRBJ2-1	.	TGTGCCAGCAGCTTAGCTGCTGCCTCCTACAATGAGCAGTTCTTC	CASSLAAASYNEQFF
.	TRBV7-9	TRBJ2-3	TRBD1	TGTGTCAGCAGCTGGGACAGCCCCCAGACAGATACGCAGTATTTT	CVSSWDSPQTDTQYF
few	TRBV27	TRBJ2-7	TRBD2	TGTGCCAGCAGTGTAGCTAGCGGGCCGAGCGAGCAGTACTTC	CASSVASGPSEQYF
.	TRBV15	TRBJ2-2	.	TGTGCCACCAGCGCCGCCGGAGCGGACACCGGGGAGCTGTTTTTT	CATSAAGADTGELFF
few	TRBV7-2	TRBJ2-5	TRBD2	TGTGCCAGCAGCTTTCTTACGGGAGGAGAGACCCAGTACTTC	CASSFLTGGETQYF
.	TRBV3-1	TRBJ1-2	.	TGTGCCAGCAGCCAAGATATGGGGACACAGCTCTATGGCTACACCTTC	CASSQDMGTQLYGYTF
.	TRBV20-1	TRBJ2-5	.	TGCAGTGCTAGAGATGGAGCACATATAGCGGAGGAGACCCAGTACTTC	CSARDGAHIAEETQYF
.	TRBV28	TRBJ2-1	.	TGTGCCAGCAGTTTAGTCAGGAGCGGTAACAATGAGCAGTTCTTC	CASSLVRSGNNEQFF
.	TRBV7-2	TRBJ1-1	TRBD1	TGTGCCAGCACCATACAGGGGGCGCGGAGGGGGGTGGCTTTCTTT	CASTIQGARRGVAFF
.	TRBV20-1	TRBJ2-1	.	TGCAGTGCTCCCCAGGCCGGACCCCGCTCCTACAATGAGCAGTTCTTC	CSAPQAGPRSYNEQFF
.	TRBV20-1	TRBJ2-3	TRBD2	TGCAGTCCTGGCGGACTAGCGGGAGGGGATACGCAGTATTTT	CSPGGLAGGDTQYF